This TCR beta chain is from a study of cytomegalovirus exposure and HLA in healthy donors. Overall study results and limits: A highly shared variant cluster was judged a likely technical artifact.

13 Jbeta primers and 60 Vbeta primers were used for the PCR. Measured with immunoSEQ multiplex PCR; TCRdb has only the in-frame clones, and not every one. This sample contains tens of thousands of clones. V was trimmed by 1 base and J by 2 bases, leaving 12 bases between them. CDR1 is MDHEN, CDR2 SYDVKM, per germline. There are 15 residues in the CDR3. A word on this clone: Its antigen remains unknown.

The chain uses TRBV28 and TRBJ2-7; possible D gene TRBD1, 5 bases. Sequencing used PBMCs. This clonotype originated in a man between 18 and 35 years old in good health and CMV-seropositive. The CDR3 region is CASSLFSTAPYEQYF. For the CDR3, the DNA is TGTGCCAGCAGTTTATTTTCGACAGCTCCCTACGAGCAGTACTTC.